The 10 T cell receptor beta chains below come from one sample, sequenced in a study of blood T cell repertoires in COVID-19. The assay was immunoSEQ multiplex PCR, and TCRdb's table has in-frame clones only and misses some. The sample shows 150,000 to 200,000 clones, under 85% of them seen only once. The specimen sequenced was peripheral blood. These TCRs come from a man aged 55 to 70 with active or convalescent COVID-19.

The chain recombines TRBV9 with TRBJ2-5; 11 bases fit TRBD2. The ends lost 1 base at V and 2 bases at J; junction bases unmatched: 7. The germline V gene encodes CDR1 SGDLS and CDR2 YYNGEE. The CDR3 consists of 17 residues. The CDR3 loop reads CASSVLLAGVRQETQYF. DNA of the CDR3: TGTGCCAGCAGCGTACTACTAGCGGGAGTAAGGCAAGAGACCCAGTACTTC. Drawing the rest from reference TRBV9 and TRBJ2-5, the complete variable domain is DSGVTQTPKHLITATGQRVTLRCSPRSGDLSVYWYQQSLDQGLQFLIQYYNGEERAKGNILERFSAQQFPDLHSELNLSSLELGDSALYFCASSVLLAGVRQETQYFGPGTRLLVL.

This chain uses TRBV12-3 or TRBV12-4 with TRBJ2-1; 7 bases agree with TRBD2. The CDR3 loop spans 11 amino acids. V shed 6 bases and J 8 bases; nucleotides not matched to a gene: 1. CDR3 DNA: TGTGCCAGCAGAACTAGCGATGAGCAGTTCTTC. Protein product: CASRTSDEQFF.

CDR3 in amino acids: CASSLRTGGSTDTQYF. The CDR3 bases are TGTGCCAGCAGCCTGCGGACAGGGGGCTCCACAGATACGCAGTATTTT. The chain employs TRBV14 and TRBJ2-3, with 11 bases lining up with TRBD1. The germline V gene has CDR1 SGHDN and CDR2 FVKESK. The CDR3 extends over 16 amino acids. J lost 2 bases, V lost 4 bases, and 5 bases had no gene match.

The chain uses TRBV2 and TRBJ2-1, with 13 positions matching TRBD2. Germline V lookup: CDR1 SNHLY, CDR2 FYNNEI. The CDR3 sequence is 14 residues long. With 10 bases clipped from V and 5 bases from J, the junction kept 5 bases outside the gene matches. CDR3 coding DNA: TGTGCCACCCGGACTAGCGGGGGAAACAATGAGCAGTTCTTC. Translated, it gives CATRTSGGNNEQFF.

The gene calls are TRBV7-2 and TRBJ1-2, with 9 nucleotides matching TRBD1. This CDR3 has 14 residues. CDR1 is SGHTA and CDR2 is FQGNSA in the germline V gene. Trimming removed 5 bases from V and 7 bases from J; junction bases left unmatched: 8. Here the CDR3 reads CASSRGQGRGGYTF. The CDR3 DNA is TGTGCCAGCAGCCGGGGACAGGGAAGAGGTGGCTACACCTTC.

J is TRBJ1-6 and V is TRBV19; no clear D gene. The CDR3 extends over 13 amino acids. The germline gives CDR1 LNHDA, CDR2 SQIVND (reference sequence). V was cut by 7 bases and J by 8 bases, with 12 bases left in between. CDR3 sequence reads: CASTSRGDSPLHF. In DNA, the CDR3 is TGTGCCAGTACCAGCCGTGGAGATTCACCCCTCCACTTT.

V is TRBV19 and J is TRBJ2-1; 10 bases line up with TRBD2. Germline V lookup: CDR1 LNHDA, CDR2 SQIVND (reference sequence). V lost 5 bases and J lost 4; bases outside the gene matches: 8. The CDR3 sequence is 16 residues long. The CDR3 region is CASSASSGSAYNEQFF. CDR3 bases: TGTGCCAGTAGTGCCTCTAGCGGGAGCGCATACAATGAGCAGTTCTTC.

The sample holds many counts of this clone. The chain links TRBV3-1 (or the pseudogene TRBV3-2) to TRBJ2-2; 7 nucleotides line up with TRBD2. The junction had 8 bases not matched to a gene; V was cut back by 5 bases and J by 2 bases. The germline CDR1 and CDR2 sequences are LGHDT and YNNKEL (reference sequence). The CDR3 is 16 amino acids. The CDR3 is CASSGETSENTGELFF. DNA for the CDR3: TGTGCCAGCAGCGGAGAAACTAGCGAAAACACCGGGGAGCTGTTTTTT.

This clone occurred once. The V and J genes are TRBV19 and TRBJ1-3; TRBD1 matches at 7 bases. This CDR3 is 15 amino acids long. CDR1 LNHDA and CDR2 SQIVND come from the germline V gene (reference sequence). V was clipped by 9 bases and J by 2 bases; unmatched bases: 10. The CDR3 here is CASRDRGAAGNTIYF. Written as DNA, the CDR3 is TGTGCCAGCCGGGACAGAGGGGCGGCTGGAAACACCATATATTTT.

The chain combines TRBV2 with TRBJ2-5, with D perhaps matching TRBD2 (5 bases). Germline CDR1 and CDR2: SNHLY and FYNNEI. V was shortened by 7 bases and J by 4 bases, with 10 bases between the two germline ends. The CDR3 consists of 12 residues. CDR3 DNA: TGTGCCAGCAATCCGGCGGGAGAGACCCAGTACTTC. As protein: CASNPAGETQYF. Full variable domain (remainder filled in from reference TRBV2 and TRBJ2-5): EPEVTQTPSHQVTQMGQEVILRCVPISNHLYFYWYRQILGQKVEFLVSFYNNEISEKSEIFDDQFSVERPDGSNFTLKIRSTKLEDSAMYFCASNPAGETQYFGPGTRLLVL.